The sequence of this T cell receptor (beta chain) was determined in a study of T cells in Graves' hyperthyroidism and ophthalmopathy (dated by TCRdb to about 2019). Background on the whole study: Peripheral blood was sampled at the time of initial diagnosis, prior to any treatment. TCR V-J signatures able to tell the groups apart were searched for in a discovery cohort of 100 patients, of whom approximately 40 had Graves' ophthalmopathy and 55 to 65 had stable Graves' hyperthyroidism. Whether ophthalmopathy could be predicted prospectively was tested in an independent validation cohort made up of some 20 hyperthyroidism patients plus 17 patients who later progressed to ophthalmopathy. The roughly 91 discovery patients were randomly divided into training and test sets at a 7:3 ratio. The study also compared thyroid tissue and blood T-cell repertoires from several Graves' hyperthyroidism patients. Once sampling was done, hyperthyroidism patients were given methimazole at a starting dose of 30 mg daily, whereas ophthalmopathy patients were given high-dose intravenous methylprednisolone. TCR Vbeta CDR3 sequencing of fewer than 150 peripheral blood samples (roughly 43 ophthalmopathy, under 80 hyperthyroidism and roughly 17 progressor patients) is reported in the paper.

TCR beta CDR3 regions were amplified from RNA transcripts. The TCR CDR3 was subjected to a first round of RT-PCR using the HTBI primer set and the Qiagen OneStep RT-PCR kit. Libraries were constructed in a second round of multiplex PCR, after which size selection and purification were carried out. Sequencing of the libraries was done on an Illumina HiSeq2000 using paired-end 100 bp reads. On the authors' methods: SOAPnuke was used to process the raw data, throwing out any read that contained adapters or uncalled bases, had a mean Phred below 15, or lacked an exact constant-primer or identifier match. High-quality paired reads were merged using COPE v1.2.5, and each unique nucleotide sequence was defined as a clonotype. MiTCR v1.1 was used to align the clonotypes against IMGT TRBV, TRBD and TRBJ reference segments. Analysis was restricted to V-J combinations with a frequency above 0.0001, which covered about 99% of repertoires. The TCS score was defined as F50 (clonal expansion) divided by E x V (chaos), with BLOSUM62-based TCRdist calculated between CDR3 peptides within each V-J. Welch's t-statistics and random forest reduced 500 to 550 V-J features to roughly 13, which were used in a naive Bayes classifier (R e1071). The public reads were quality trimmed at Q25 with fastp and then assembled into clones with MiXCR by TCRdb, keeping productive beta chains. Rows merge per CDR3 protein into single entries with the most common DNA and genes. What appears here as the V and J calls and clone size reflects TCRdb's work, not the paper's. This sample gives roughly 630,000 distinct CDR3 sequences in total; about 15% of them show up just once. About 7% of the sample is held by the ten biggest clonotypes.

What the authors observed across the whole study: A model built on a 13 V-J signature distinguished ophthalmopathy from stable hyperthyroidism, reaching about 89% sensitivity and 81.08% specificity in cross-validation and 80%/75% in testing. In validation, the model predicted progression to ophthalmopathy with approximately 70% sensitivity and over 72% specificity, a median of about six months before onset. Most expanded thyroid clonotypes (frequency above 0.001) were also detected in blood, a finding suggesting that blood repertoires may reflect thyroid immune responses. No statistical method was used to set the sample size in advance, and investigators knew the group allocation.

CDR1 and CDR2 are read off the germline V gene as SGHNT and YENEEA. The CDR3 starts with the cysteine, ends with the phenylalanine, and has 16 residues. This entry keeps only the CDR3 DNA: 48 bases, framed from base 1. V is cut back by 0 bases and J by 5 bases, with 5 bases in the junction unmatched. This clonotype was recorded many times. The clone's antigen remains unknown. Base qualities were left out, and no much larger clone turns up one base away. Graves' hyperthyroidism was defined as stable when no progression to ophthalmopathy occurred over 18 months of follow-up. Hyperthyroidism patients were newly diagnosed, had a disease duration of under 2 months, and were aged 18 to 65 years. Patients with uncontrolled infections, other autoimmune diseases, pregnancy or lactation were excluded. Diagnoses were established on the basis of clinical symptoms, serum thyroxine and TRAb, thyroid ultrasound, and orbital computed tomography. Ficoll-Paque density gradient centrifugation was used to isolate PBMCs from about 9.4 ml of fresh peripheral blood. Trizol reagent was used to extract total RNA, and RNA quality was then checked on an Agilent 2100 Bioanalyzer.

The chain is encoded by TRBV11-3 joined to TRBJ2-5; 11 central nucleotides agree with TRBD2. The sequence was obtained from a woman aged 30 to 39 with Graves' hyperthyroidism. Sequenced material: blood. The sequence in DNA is TGTGCCAGCAGCTTAGAGCCGACTAGCGGGACGGAGACCCAGTACTTC. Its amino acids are CASSLEPTSGTETQYF.